This T cell receptor beta chain was profiled in a study of technical replicates of blood from a few donors. The assay was immunoSEQ multiplex PCR, and TCRdb's table has in-frame clones only and misses some. The profile shows roughly 56,000 clones, around 87% of them singletons. The CDR3 length is 15 residues. Germline trimming cut 4 bases from V and 0 bases from J; bases unmatched to any gene: 6. Germline V gene data show CDR1 as SGHRS and CDR2 as YFSETQ. V is TRBV5-1 and J is TRBJ2-7; 8 bases are shared with TRBD2. This TCR was sampled from a human donor in good health. Some clones in this sample may be carry-over from other donors' samples. The sample comprised PBMCs. The DNA for the CDR3 is TGCGCCAGCAGCACCAACGGGGGGGCCTCCTACGAGCAGTACTTC. As protein: CASSTNGGASYEQYF.